This T cell receptor beta chain was sequenced for a study of cytomegalovirus exposure and HLA in healthy donors. The CDR3 loop spans 17 amino acids. V lost 6 bases to trimming and J lost 3 bases, with 21 bases between them. The V gene's germline CDR1 is SNHLY and CDR2 FYNNEI. The donors comprised healthy bone marrow donors. PCR amplification relied on 60 Vbeta primers (plus 13 Jbeta primers). The table came from immunoSEQ multiplex PCR; TCRdb's copy has only in-frame clones and leaves some out. The profile covers 35,000 to 45,000 clones, with nearly 70% appearing a single time and about 7% taken by the ten largest.

The chain combines TRBV2 with TRBJ1-5; D is uncertain. This receptor was identified in a man aged 25 to 40 in good health and CMV-seronegative. The sequenced sample consisted of PBMCs. Here the CDR3 DNA reads TGTGCCAGCAGCGAACAGTTTTACCCCGCCATCAATCAGCCCCAGCATTTT. It is translated as CASSEQFYPAINQPQHF. Complete variable domain (other parts from reference TRBV2 and TRBJ1-5): EPEVTQTPSHQVTQMGQEVILRCVPISNHLYFYWYRQILGQKVEFLVSFYNNEISEKSEIFDDQFSVERPDGSNFTLKIRSTKLEDSAMYFCASSEQFYPAINQPQHFGDGTRLSIL.